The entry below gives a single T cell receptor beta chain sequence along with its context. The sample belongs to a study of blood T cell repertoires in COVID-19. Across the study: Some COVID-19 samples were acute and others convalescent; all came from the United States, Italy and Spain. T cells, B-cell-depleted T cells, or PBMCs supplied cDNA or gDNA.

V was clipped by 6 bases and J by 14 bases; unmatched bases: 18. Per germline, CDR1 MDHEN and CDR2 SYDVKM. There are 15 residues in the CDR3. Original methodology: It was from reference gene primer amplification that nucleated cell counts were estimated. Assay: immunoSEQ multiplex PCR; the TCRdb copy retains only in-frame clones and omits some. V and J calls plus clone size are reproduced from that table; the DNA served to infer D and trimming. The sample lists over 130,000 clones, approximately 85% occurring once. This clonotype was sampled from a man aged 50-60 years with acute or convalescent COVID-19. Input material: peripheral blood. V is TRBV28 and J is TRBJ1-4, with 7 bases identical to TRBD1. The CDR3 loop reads CASRDRRGAGKVLFF. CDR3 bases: TGTGCCAGCAGGGACAGGAGGGGAGCGGGTAAAGTCCTGTTTTTT. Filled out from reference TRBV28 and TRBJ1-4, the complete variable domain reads DVKVTQSSRYLVKRTGEKVFLECVQDMDHENMFWYRQDPGLGLRLIYFSYDVKMKEKGDIPEGYSVSREKKERFSLILESASTNQTSMYLCASRDRRGAGKVLFFGSGTQLSVL.